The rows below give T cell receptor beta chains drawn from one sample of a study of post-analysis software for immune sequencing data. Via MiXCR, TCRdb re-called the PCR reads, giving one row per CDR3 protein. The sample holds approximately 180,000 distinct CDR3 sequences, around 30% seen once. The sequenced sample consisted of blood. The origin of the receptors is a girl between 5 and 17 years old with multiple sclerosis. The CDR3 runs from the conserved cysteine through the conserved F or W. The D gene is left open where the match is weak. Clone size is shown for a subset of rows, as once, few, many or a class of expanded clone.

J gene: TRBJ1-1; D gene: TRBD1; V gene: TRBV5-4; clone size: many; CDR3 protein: CASRYDRGTTEAFF; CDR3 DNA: TGTGCCAGCAGATACGACAGGGGAACCACTGAAGCTTTCTTT
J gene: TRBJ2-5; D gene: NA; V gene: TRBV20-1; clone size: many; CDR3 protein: CSAREFQETQYF; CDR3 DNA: TGCAGTGCTAGAGAGTTCCAAGAGACCCAGTACTTC
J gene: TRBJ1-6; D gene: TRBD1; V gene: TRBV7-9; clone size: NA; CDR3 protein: CASSFGTVYNSPLHF; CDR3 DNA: TGTGCCAGCAGCTTCGGGACAGTTTATAATTCACCCCTCCACTTT
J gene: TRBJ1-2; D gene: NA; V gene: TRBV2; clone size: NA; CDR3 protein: CASSVLKNSGYGYTF; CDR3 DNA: TGTGCCAGCAGTGTGCTCAAGAACAGTGGCTATGGCTACACCTTC
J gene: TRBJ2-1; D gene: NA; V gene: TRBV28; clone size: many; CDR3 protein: CASSSRRSSSYNEQFF; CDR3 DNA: TGTGCCAGCAGTTCCAGGAGGTCAAGCTCCTACAATGAGCAGTTCTTC
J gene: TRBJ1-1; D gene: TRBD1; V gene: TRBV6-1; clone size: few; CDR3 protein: CASLRTGVNAGNTEAFF; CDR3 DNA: TGTGCCAGCCTCAGGACAGGGGTGAATGCGGGGAACACTGAAGCTTTCTTT
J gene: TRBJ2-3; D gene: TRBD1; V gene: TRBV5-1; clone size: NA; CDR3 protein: CASSLLLQGASLGTDTQYF; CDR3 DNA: TGCGCCAGCAGCTTGCTTCTACAGGGGGCTAGTTTGGGCACAGATACGCAGTATTTT
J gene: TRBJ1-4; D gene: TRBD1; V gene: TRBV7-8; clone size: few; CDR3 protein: CASSQNGQGMGEKLFF; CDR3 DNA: TGTGCCAGCAGCCAGAACGGACAGGGGATGGGAGAAAAACTGTTTTTT
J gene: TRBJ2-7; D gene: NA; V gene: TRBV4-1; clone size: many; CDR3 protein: CASSQDLRVYGTYEQYF; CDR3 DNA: TGCGCCAGCAGCCAAGATTTAAGGGTGTACGGGACCTACGAGCAGTACTTC
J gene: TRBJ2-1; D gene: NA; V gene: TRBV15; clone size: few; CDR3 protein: CATTSGNEQFF; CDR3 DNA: TGTGCCACGACCAGCGGAAATGAGCAGTTCTTC
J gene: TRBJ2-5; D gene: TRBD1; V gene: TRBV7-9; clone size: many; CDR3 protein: CASSFATGGETQYF; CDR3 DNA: TGTGCCAGCAGCTTCGCCACAGGGGGCGAGACCCAGTACTTC
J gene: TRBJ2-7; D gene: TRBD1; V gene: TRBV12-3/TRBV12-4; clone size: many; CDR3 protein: CASSPRQGPYEQYF; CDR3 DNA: TGTGCCAGCAGTCCGCGACAGGGGCCCTACGAGCAGTACTTC
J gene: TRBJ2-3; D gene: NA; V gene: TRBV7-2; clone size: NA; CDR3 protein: CVSSLFLGGFPDTQYF; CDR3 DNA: TGTGTCAGCAGCTTATTTTTAGGGGGATTCCCAGATACGCAGTATTTT
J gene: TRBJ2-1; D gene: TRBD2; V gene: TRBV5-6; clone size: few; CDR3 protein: CASSLGLGAYNEQFF; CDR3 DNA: TGTGCCAGCAGCCTCGGACTAGGTGCCTACAATGAGCAGTTCTTC
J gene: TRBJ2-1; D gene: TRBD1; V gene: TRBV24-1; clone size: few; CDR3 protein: CATSDAGTVDNEQFF; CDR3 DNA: TGTGCCACCAGTGATGCCGGGACAGTCGACAATGAGCAGTTCTTC
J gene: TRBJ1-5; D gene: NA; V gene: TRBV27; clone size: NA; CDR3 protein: CASRQTGWNQPQHF; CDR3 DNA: TGTGCCAGCAGGCAGACGGGGTGGAATCAGCCCCAGCATTTT
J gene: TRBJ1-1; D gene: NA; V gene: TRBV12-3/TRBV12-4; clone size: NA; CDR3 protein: CASSPHFGQVNTEAFF; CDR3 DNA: TGTGCCAGCAGTCCCCATTTCGGGCAGGTGAACACTGAAGCTTTCTTT
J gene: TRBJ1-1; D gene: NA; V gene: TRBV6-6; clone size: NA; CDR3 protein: CARSYFGGTEAFF; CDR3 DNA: TGTGCCCGCAGTTACTTCGGGGGAACTGAAGCTTTCTTT
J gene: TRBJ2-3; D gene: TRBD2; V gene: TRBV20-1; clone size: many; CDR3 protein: CSARDRLVGLHTQYF; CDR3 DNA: TGCAGTGCTAGAGATCGACTGGTGGGACTACATACGCAGTATTTT
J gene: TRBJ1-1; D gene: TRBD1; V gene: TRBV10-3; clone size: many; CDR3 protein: CAISGYRGPSGTEAFF; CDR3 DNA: TGTGCCATCAGTGGGTACAGGGGGCCCTCGGGGACTGAAGCTTTCTTT
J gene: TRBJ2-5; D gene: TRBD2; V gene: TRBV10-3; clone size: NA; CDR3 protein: CAIQTSGSPWEQYF; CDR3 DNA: TGTGCCATTCAGACTAGCGGGAGCCCTTGGGAGCAGTACTTC
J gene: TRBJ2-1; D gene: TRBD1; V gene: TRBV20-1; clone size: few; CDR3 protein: CSAFETGTGALGEQFF; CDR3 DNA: TGCAGTGCCTTTGAAACCGGGACAGGGGCTCTTGGGGAGCAGTTCTTC
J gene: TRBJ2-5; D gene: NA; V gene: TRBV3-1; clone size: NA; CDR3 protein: CASSHQYNEQYF; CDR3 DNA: TGTGCCAGCAGCCACCAATACAATGAGCAGTACTTC
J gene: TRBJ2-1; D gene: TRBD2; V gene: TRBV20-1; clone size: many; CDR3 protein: CSALSVGRGYNEQFF; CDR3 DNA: TGCAGTGCCCTCTCGGTCGGGAGGGGATACAATGAGCAGTTCTTC
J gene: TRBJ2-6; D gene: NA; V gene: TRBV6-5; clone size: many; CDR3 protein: CASSYGFLYTSGANVLTF; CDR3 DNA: TGTGCCAGCAGTTACGGGTTTCTATACACGAGCGGGGCCAACGTCCTGACTTTC
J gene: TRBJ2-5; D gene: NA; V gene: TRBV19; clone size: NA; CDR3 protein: CASSIGGTQETQYF; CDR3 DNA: TGTGCCAGTAGTATTGGTGGGACCCAAGAGACCCAGTACTTC
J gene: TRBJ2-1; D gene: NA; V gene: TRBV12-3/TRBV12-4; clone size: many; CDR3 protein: CASSVVGNEQFF; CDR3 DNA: TGTGCCAGCAGCGTGGTAGGCAATGAGCAGTTCTTC
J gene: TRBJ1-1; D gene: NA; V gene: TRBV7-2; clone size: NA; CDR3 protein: CASSPSRGGKAFF; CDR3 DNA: TGTGCCAGCAGCCCCTCTAGGGGAGGGAAAGCTTTCTTT
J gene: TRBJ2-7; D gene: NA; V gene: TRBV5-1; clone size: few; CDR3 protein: CASSFMGSYEQYF; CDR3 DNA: TGCGCCAGCAGCTTCATGGGGTCCTACGAGCAGTACTTC
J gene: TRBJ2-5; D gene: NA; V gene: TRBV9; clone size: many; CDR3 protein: CASSVEEETQYF; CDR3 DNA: TGTGCCAGCAGCGTAGAGGAGGAGACCCAGTACTTC
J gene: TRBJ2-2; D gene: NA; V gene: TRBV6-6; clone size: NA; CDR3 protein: CASRTNTGELFF; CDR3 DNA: TGTGCCAGCAGGACGAACACCGGGGAGCTGTTTTTT
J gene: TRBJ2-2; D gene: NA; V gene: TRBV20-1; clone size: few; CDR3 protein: CSARTGTLNTGELFF; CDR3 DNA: TGCAGTGCTAGAACCGGGACTCTGAACACCGGGGAGCTGTTTTTT
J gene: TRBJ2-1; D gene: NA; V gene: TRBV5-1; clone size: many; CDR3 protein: CASSSGAAYNEQFF; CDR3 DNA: TGCGCCAGCAGCTCGGGAGCGGCCTACAATGAGCAGTTCTTC
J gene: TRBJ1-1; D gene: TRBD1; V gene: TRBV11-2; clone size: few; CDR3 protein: CASSSGQGLMNTEAFF; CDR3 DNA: TGTGCCAGCAGCTCCGGACAGGGCCTTATGAACACTGAAGCTTTCTTT
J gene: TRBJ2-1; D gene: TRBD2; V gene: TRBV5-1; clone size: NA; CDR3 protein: CASSLLSGRAIANEQFF; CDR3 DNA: TGCGCCAGCAGCCTATTGAGCGGGAGGGCCATAGCCAATGAGCAGTTCTTC
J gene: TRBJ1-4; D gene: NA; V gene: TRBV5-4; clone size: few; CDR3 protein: CASSLRETNEKLFF; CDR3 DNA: TGTGCCAGCAGCTTAAGGGAAACTAATGAAAAACTGTTTTTT
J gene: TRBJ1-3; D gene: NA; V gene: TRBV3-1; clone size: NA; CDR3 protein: CASSQGDWTGNTIYF; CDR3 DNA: TGTGCCAGCAGCCAAGGAGACTGGACTGGAAACACCATATATTTT
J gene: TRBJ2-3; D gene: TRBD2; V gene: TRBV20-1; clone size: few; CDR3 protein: CSALRASGSLRGTDTQYF; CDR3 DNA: TGCAGTGCTCTGAGGGCTAGCGGGAGTCTACGGGGGACAGATACGCAGTATTTT
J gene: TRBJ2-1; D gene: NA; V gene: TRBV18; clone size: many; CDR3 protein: CASSIRDEDEQFF; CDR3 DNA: TGTGCCAGCTCAATCCGGGACGAAGATGAGCAGTTCTTC
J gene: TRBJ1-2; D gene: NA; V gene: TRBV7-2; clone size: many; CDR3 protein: CASPGDLDYGYTF; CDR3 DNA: TGTGCCAGCCCTGGGGACCTTGACTATGGCTACACCTTC
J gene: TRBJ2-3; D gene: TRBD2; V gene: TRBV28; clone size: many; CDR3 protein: CASSFLGTWGLTSGRFTTDTQYF; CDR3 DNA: TGTGCCAGCAGTTTCCTCGGGACATGGGGGTTGACTAGCGGGAGGTTTACCACAGATACGCAGTATTTT
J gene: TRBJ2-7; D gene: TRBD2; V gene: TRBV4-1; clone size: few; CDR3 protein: CASSQDKTVAGGTSYEQYF; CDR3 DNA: TGCGCCAGCAGCCAAGATAAGACAGTAGCGGGTGGGACTTCCTACGAGCAGTACTTC
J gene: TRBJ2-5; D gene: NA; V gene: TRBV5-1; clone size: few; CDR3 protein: CASSLEGRDQGTQYF; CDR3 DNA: TGCGCCAGCAGCTTGGAGGGCCGGGACCAAGGGACCCAGTACTTC
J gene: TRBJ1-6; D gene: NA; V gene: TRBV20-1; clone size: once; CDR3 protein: CSAQQGEPNSPPHF; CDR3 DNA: TGCAGTGCTCAACAGGGCGAACCAAATTCACCCCCCCACTTT
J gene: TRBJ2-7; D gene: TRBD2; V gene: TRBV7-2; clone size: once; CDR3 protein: CASSRRTSGGAEPYEQYF; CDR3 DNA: TGTGCCAGCAGCCGTCGGACTAGCGGGGGGGCCGAACCTTACGAGCAGTACTTC
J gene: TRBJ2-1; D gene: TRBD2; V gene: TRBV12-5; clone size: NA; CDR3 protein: CASGAGLAGGEVCQFF; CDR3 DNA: TGTGCTAGTGGGGCGGGACTAGCGGGTGGAGAGGTATGCCAGTTCTTC
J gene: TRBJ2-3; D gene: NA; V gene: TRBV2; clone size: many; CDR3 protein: CASSRDTTDTQYF; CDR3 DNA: TGTGCCAGCAGTAGGGACACCACAGATACGCAGTATTTT
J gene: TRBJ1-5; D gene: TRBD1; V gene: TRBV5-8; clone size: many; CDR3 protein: CASSRRKTGQDLQPQHF; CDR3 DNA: TGTGCCAGCAGCCGTCGTAAAACTGGACAGGATCTTCAGCCCCAGCATTTT
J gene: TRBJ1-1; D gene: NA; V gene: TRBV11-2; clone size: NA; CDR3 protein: CASSHRSGSRGEAFF; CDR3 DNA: TGTGCCAGCAGCCACCGGTCAGGGTCCCGAGGAGAAGCTTTCTTT
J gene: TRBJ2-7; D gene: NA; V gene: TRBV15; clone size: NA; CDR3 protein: CATSRKLRGPRWRNEQYF; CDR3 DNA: TGTGCCACCAGCAGGAAACTTCGAGGACCGAGATGGAGAAACGAGCAGTACTTC
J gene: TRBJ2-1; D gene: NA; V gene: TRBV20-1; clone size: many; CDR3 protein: CSAPSVTASSYNEQFF; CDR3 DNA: TGCAGTGCTCCCTCCGTGACTGCTTCCTCCTACAATGAGCAGTTCTTC
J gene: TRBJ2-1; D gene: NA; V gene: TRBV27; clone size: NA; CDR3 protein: CASSLYISPGVSYNERYF; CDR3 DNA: TGTGCCAGCAGTTTATATATCTCGCCAGGGGTCTCCTACAATGAGCGGTACTTC
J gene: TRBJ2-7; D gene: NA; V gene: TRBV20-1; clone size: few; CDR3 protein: CSARVTPGAYEQYF; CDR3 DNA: TGCAGTGCTAGAGTAACGCCCGGCGCCTACGAGCAGTACTTC
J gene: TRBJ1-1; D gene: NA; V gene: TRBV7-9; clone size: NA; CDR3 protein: CASSFTTVDEAFF; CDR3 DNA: TGTGCCAGCAGCTTTACAACAGTTGACGAAGCTTTCTTT
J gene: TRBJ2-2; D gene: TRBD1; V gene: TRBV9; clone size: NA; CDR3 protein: CASSQIDRGSTGELFF; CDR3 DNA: TGTGCCAGCAGCCAGATTGACAGGGGTTCCACCGGGGAGCTGTTTTTT